Shown below are 11 T cell receptor beta chains from a single sample sequenced in a study of T cells in Graves' hyperthyroidism and ophthalmopathy. TCR beta CDR3 sequences were amplified from RNA transcripts. Initially, a first-round RT-PCR of the TCR CDR3 employed the HTBI primer set. TCRdb processed the multiplex PCR reads anew with MiXCR; each CDR3 protein has one entry. This sample has roughly 380,000 distinct CDR3 sequences, with over 15% found just once. The sample consisted of blood. Source of these receptors: a woman in her forties with Graves' ophthalmopathy.

This rearrangement joins TRBV5-1 to TRBJ2-5; 8 bases are a match to TRBD1. There are 15 residues in the CDR3. Germline assignment: CDR1 SGHRS and CDR2 YFSETQ. V trimming: 0 bases; J trimming: 4 bases; junction bases outside the gene matches: 5. CDR3 DNA sequence: TGCGCCAGCAGCTTGGATGTCAGGGGGCTAGAGACCCAGTACTTC. Encoded protein: CASSLDVRGLETQYF.

This clonotype was counted ten times or more. This chain's CDR3 is CASSPSLREGEYF. In nucleotides, the CDR3 is TGTGCCAGCAGCCCTAGCCTCCGGGAGGGAGAGTACTTC. The chain recombines TRBV27 with TRBJ2-7; 8 positions agree with TRBD2. Trimming cost V 6 bases and J 11 bases; bases outside gene matches: 12. The CDR3 totals 13 residues. Germline CDR1 MNHEY, CDR2 SMNVEV (reference sequence).

This clonotype was seen repeatedly, ten times or more. V is TRBV4-1 and J is TRBJ2-6; the D gene could be TRBD1 or TRBD2 (5 bases each). Trimming cost V 0 bases and J 0 bases, with 18 bases left between them. Germline V CDR1 and CDR2: MGHRA, YSYEKL. CDR3 length equals 20 residues. The CDR3 here is CASSQDSPGRVSSGANVLTF. The CDR3 nucleotides read TGCGCCAGCAGCCAAGATTCCCCGGGACGGGTCAGCTCTGGGGCCAACGTCCTGACTTTC.

This clonotype was seen at least ten times. The chain has TRBV30 and TRBJ2-7; TRBD2 matches at 10 bases. Trimming removed 2 bases from V and 2 bases from J; junction bases left unmatched: 3. Germline CDR1 reads GTSNPN; CDR2 reads SVGIG (reference sequence). The CDR3 loop spans 14 amino acids. CDR3 sequence reads: CAWSPTSGPYEQYF. The CDR3 DNA follows: TGTGCCTGGAGTCCGACTAGCGGGCCCTACGAGCAGTACTTC.

This clonotype was recorded many times. Here the CDR3 reads CASRPDRRYQNYGYTF. Here the CDR3 DNA reads TGTGCCAGCAGACCGGACAGGAGATATCAAAACTATGGCTACACCTTC. The genes are TRBV28 and TRBJ1-2; 7 bases match TRBD1. Per the germline V gene, CDR1 is MDHEN and CDR2 is SYDVKM. The CDR3 has 16 amino acids. The V gene end was trimmed by 6 bases and the J gene end by 2 bases; junction bases not matched to a gene: 12.

This clonotype was found many times. The chain combines TRBV12-3 or TRBV12-4 with TRBJ2-3; the match to TRBD2 covers 8 bases. V lost 3 bases, J lost 2 bases, and 7 bases stayed unmatched. This CDR3 region has 16 residues. The CDR3 loop reads CASSFGSGNPTDTQYF. CDR3 nucleotide sequence: TGTGCCAGCAGTTTCGGTAGCGGGAACCCCACAGATACGCAGTATTTT.

In its sample, this clonotype was seen many times. The V gene is TRBV7-2, the J gene TRBJ2-7; TRBD2 matches at 8 bases. The CDR3 runs 15 residues. CDR1 and CDR2 from the germline V gene are SGHTA and FQGNSA. Losses at the gene ends were 2 bases for V and 5 bases for J; bases not matched to a gene: 8. This CDR3 reads CASSLQRGPWDEQYF. The CDR3 DNA sequence: TGTGCCAGCAGCTTACAGCGGGGGCCCTGGGACGAGCAGTACTTC.

This clonotype occurred many times. The chain has TRBV12-3 or TRBV12-4 and TRBJ2-2; 10 positions match TRBD2. CDR3 size: 19 residues. The V segment lost 0 bases and the J segment 1 base; nucleotides outside the gene matches: 8. The CDR3 reads CASSLAATGLAVNTGELFF. DNA for the CDR3: TGTGCCAGCAGTTTAGCGGCAACCGGACTAGCGGTGAACACCGGGGAGCTGTTTTTT.

This chain links TRBV4-2 with TRBJ2-7; 11 nucleotides agree with TRBD2. The V gene end was trimmed by 4 bases and the J gene end by 4 bases; junction bases not matched to a gene: 9. The CDR3 has 16 amino acids. Germline V gives CDR1 LGHNA, CDR2 YNFKEQ. The CDR3 DNA is TGTGCCAGCAGCCCAATAACTAGCGGGAGAGGGTACGAGCAGTACTTC. Its translation: CASSPITSGRGYEQYF.

There are many counts of this clonotype. V and J are TRBV12-3 or TRBV12-4 and TRBJ2-7, with D perhaps matching TRBD1 or TRBD2 (5 bases each). This CDR3 has 15 residues. V was clipped by 5 bases and J by 3 bases, with 17 bases between them. The CDR3 bases are TGTGCCAGCAGTCGGGGCGCAGGCAGTCACTACGAGCAGTACTTC. It specifies CASSRGAGSHYEQYF.

This clonotype has ten or more counts. V and J are TRBV30 and TRBJ1-2, with TRBD1 as a possible D gene (5 bases). Germline-derived CDR1 and CDR2 are GTSNPN and SVGIG (reference sequence). Trimming removed 3 bases from V and 6 bases from J, with 17 bases in between. The CDR3 has 14 residues. CDR3 DNA sequence: TGTGCCTGGAGACCTCGAGGGGTCCGCGATGGCTACACCTTC. This sequence encodes CAWRPRGVRDGYTF.